This T cell receptor beta chain was retrieved from a study of regulatory T cells (dated by TCRdb to the late 2010s). For the wider study: T-cell receptor beta repertoires of sorted regulatory, conventional CD4+ and CD8+ T cells were compared between CD3G-deficient patients and healthy controls.

Evidence of autoimmunity was found in all CD3G-deficient patients, and more severe autoimmunity was observed in two of the patients. Patients were tested at ages ranging from 2 to 39 years, and reduced naive and increased memory CD4+ and CD8+ T-cell proportions were found in the patients. CD4+ cells were FACS-sorted into CD25-high CD127-low regulatory T cells and CD25-low CD127-high conventional CD4+ T cells. Six individuals with CD3G deficiency were included in the patient group. An international network of physicians spanning the United States, Europe and Asia provided the patient samples and clinical data. Peripheral blood mononuclear cells were isolated by Ficoll density separation. In the multiplex PCR, 52 forward TRBV primers and 13 reverse TRBJ primers were used, and assay-based and computational corrections were applied for amplification bias. Rearranged TRB loci were amplified from genomic DNA by multiplex PCR within the immunoSEQ assay. TRB amplicons were sequenced using an Illumina HiSeq platform. The original pipeline was this. Custom algorithms error-filtered the raw sequences and aligned them to reference gene sequences, after which the immunoSEQ online tools were used for analysis. Frequencies of productive and nonproductive TRB rearrangements were assessed among unique sequences as well as among total sequences. Assessment of potential self-reactivity relied on the hydrophobicity of positions 6 and 7 in the TRB CDR3, along with their amino acid composition. Prism software was used to run t tests, Mann-Whitney tests or two-way ANOVA for comparisons between groups. In its TCRdb copy, this immuneACCESS table keeps in-frame sequences only and misses some clones. Where compared with another copy, unresolved V genes explain less than half of these, and the others have no known cause. V and J calls and clone size come straight from that table; D and trimming were deduced from the DNA. Within this sample are 4,000 or so clones, with about 91% of them counted one time only. The ten biggest clones cover around 2.5% of the sample.

On this clone itself: This receptor's antigen is unknown. Per-nucleotide qualities are absent, and no much larger clonotype sits a single base away.

Findings and caveats that apply to the study as a whole: Regulatory T-cell samples from patients gave roughly tenfold fewer unique productive TRB reads than control samples did. Repertoires from patients had restricted unique TRB V-J pairs and skewed V and J gene usage, with the strongest effect in regulatory T cells. Regulatory T-cell repertoire restriction varied between patients and was most prominent in the two patients with the most severe autoimmunity. Compared with both autologous conventional CD4+ cells and control regulatory T cells, regulatory T cells from CD3G-deficient patients had reduced Shannon diversity.

The receptor was isolated from a child aged 2 to 10 with CD3G deficiency. The material sequenced was CD4+ Tregs sorted from blood.

The CDR3 in this case is CASTRGPTYEQYF. The bases read TGTGCCAGCACCCGGGGCCCCACCTACGAGCAGTACTTC. Recombination linked TRBV6-1 to TRBJ2-7; the D match is possibly TRBD1 or TRBD2, with 5 bases aligned in each. CDR1 and CDR2 were assigned from the germline V gene as MNHNS and SASEGT. V is shortened by 7 bases, J by 2 bases, and the region joining them spans 12 bases. The CDR3 contains 13 residues, cysteine and phenylalanine counted. Only the CDR3 portion is preserved as DNA: 39 bases, with reading frame beginning at the first base.